The 21 T cell receptor beta chains in this list originate from one sample, sequenced in a study of spatial heterogeneity in lung cancer. TCRdb reprocessed the 5' RACE reads with MiXCR, giving one entry per CDR3 protein. The table includes more than 75,000 distinct CDR3 sequences, roughly a fifth detected once. The time point denotes: blood at routine non-recurrence follow-up after resection. The source was PBMCs, collected at follow-up. These TCRs come from a male donor with early-stage non-small cell lung cancer.

In its sample, this clonotype is medium-sized. The chain links TRBV2 to TRBJ2-1; 7 bases fit TRBD2. The CDR3 has 15 residues. Per germline, CDR1 SNHLY and CDR2 FYNNEI. The V gene end was trimmed by 8 bases and the J gene end by 0 bases; junction bases not matched to a gene: 7. The CDR3 loop is CASAGGSSSYNEQFF. CDR3 nucleotide sequence: TGTGCCAGCGCCGGGGGGTCAAGCTCCTACAATGAGCAGTTCTTC.

The J gene is TRBJ1-2, the V gene TRBV27, with D possibly TRBD1 on 6 matching bases. Germline V gene sequence: CDR1 MNHEY, CDR2 SMNVEV (reference sequence). There are 14 residues in the CDR3. V lost 6 bases, J lost 7 bases, and 18 bases lay in between. The CDR3 nucleotides are TGTGCCAGCAGCGCCATAACAGGGTTCCCTGGCTACACCTTC. It encodes CASSAITGFPGYTF.

The chain combines TRBV7-2 with TRBJ2-5, with TRBD2 matching over 9 bases. The CDR3 is 17 residues long. J lost 5 bases, V lost 5 bases, and 15 bases had no gene match. CDR1 and CDR2 (germline): SGHTA, FQGNSA. The CDR3 DNA reads TGTGCCAGCAGCGACCCAGCGGGAGGCAGTATTTCGGAGACCCAGTACTTC. This encodes CASSDPAGGSISETQYF.

This clonotype occurred a few times. The chain links TRBV2 to TRBJ1-5; D is unclear. The CDR3 covers 13 residues. V lost 1 base and J lost 10, with 11 bases in between. Germline values: CDR1 SNHLY, CDR2 FYNNEI. CDR3 nucleotide sequence: TGTGCCAGCAGTGAAGAGGGCAGACGCCCCCAGCATTTT. Translated: CASSEEGRRPQHF.

The genes are TRBV5-6 and TRBJ2-2, with D possibly TRBD2 on 6 matching bases. Trimming removed 4 bases from V and 6 bases from J, with 16 bases in between. Germline CDR1 and CDR2: SGHDT and YYEEEE. The CDR3 runs 15 residues. The CDR3 loop is CASSPPAPGAGELFF. As DNA, the CDR3 is TGTGCCAGCAGCCCCCCCGCTCCGGGGGCCGGGGAGCTGTTTTTT.

This clonotype was recorded a few times. The V gene is TRBV10-2, the J gene TRBJ1-2; D may be TRBD1 (5 bases). V lost 5 bases, J lost 6 bases, and 10 bases lay in between. From germline, CDR1 is WSHSY and CDR2 SAAADI. The CDR3 is 12 residues long. CDR3 in amino acids: CASSSQGDGYTF. The CDR3 DNA reads TGCGCCAGCAGTAGTCAGGGTGATGGCTACACCTTC.

In this sample, this clonotype turned up a few times. The J gene is TRBJ2-6, the V gene TRBV6-5; D is undetermined. Trimming took 0 bases from V and 1 from J, leaving 4 bases between them. This CDR3 is built from 15 residues. Germline assignment: CDR1 MNHEY and CDR2 SVGAGI. DNA of the CDR3: TGTGCCAGCAGTTACTCGAAATCTGGGGCCAACGTCCTGACTTTC. Amino acid sequence: CASSYSKSGANVLTF.

This clonotype was seen more than once but under ten times. The chain uses TRBV7-2 and TRBJ1-3, with D possibly matching TRBD1 (6 bases). The CDR3 runs 14 residues. The germline CDR1 and CDR2 sequences are SGHTA and FQGNSA. Trimming cost V 4 bases and J 4 bases, with 11 bases left between them. The CDR3 nucleotides read TGTGCCAGCAGCTCCCAGGGGACCGGAAACACCATATATTTT. Amino acid sequence: CASSSQGTGNTIYF.

V gene TRBV19 combines with J gene TRBJ2-2, with TRBD1 matching over 10 bases. The J segment lost 5 bases and the V segment lost 1 base, leaving 1 base of the junction unmatched. Germline V CDR1 and CDR2: LNHDA, SQIVND (reference sequence). This CDR3 has 15 amino acids. CDR3 loop: CASSIAGQGTGELFF. The CDR3 bases are TGTGCCAGTAGTATAGCGGGACAGGGGACCGGGGAGCTGTTTTTT.

Only a few counts were recorded for this clonotype. The V gene is TRBV19, the J gene TRBJ1-1; D not resolved. V lost 7 bases, J lost 7 bases, and 16 bases lay in between. Germline V gives CDR1 LNHDA, CDR2 SQIVND (reference sequence). CDR3 length: 13 residues. CDR3 nucleotide sequence: TGTGCCAGTACCTCCCGGGTCTTGAGTGAAGCTTTCTTT. This gives the protein CASTSRVLSEAFF.

V and J are TRBV9 and TRBJ2-1; the match to TRBD2 covers 11 bases. The CDR3 is 15 residues long. Germline V gives CDR1 SGDLS, CDR2 YYNGEE. Trimming at V came to 4 bases and at J to 7 bases, leaving 7 bases not matched to a gene. The CDR3 is CASSLLAGAWNEQFF. The DNA for the CDR3 is TGTGCCAGCAGCTTACTAGCGGGGGCGTGGAATGAGCAGTTCTTC.

In this sample, this clonotype turned up a few times. This chain connects TRBV20-1 to TRBJ1-2; TRBD1 agrees at 7 bases. Germline V CDR1 and CDR2: DFQATT, SNEGSKA (reference sequence). This CDR3 is 14 amino acids long. V was clipped by 6 bases and J by 5 bases; unmatched bases: 12. The CDR3 sequence is CSAPPGQKVYGYTF. CDR3 bases: TGCAGTGCGCCTCCGGGACAGAAGGTTTATGGCTACACCTTC.

The gene calls are TRBV6-1 and TRBJ1-2; D unresolved. This CDR3 comprises 12 residues. Between the trimmed V and J ends, which lost 5 bases and 8 bases, there was a span of 12 bases. CDR1 and CDR2 from the germline V gene are MNHNS and SASEGT. The CDR3 DNA sequence: TGTGCCAGCAGTTCCCAAGCACCGGGCTACACCTTC. Translation: CASSSQAPGYTF.

This clonotype was counted between two and nine times. This chain joins TRBV7-2 and TRBJ1-1; D not certain. The CDR3 has 15 amino acids. Germline CDR1 SGHTA, CDR2 FQGNSA. V lost 0 bases and J lost 1, with 9 bases in between. CDR3: CASSLAGVGNTEAFF. CDR3 in DNA: TGTGCCAGCAGCTTAGCTGGGGTGGGGAACACTGAAGCTTTCTTT.

The rearrangement links TRBV7-9 to TRBJ2-2, with unresolved D. The CDR3 runs 12 residues. Trimming removed 0 bases from V and 7 bases from J, with 3 bases in between. The V gene's germline CDR1 is SEHNR and CDR2 FQNEAQ (reference sequence). CDR3 loop: CASSLAGGELFF. The CDR3 DNA sequence: TGTGCCAGCAGCTTAGCGGGCGGGGAGCTGTTTTTT.

This clonotype was picked up a small number of times. The CDR3 loop reads CASSATGPNEKLFF. In DNA, the CDR3 is TGTGCCAGCAGCGCGACAGGGCCCAATGAAAAACTGTTTTTT. The rearrangement links TRBV7-9 to TRBJ1-4; TRBD1 agrees at 7 bases. From germline, CDR1 is SEHNR and CDR2 FQNEAQ (reference sequence). Trimming cost V 5 bases and J 5 bases; bases outside gene matches: 5. The CDR3 contains 14 residues.

The sample holds a few counts of this clonotype. The gene calls are TRBV6-5 and TRBJ2-5, with TRBD2 identical over 10 bases. The CDR3 covers 16 residues. The J segment lost 2 bases and the V segment lost 6 bases, leaving 9 bases of the junction unmatched. In germline, CDR1 is MNHEY, CDR2 SVGAGI. CDR3 DNA: TGTGCCAGCAGCTCCCCTAGCGGGAGAGAACAAGAGACCCAGTACTTC. Translated, it gives CASSSPSGREQETQYF.

The chain recombines TRBV20-1 with TRBJ1-1, with D maybe TRBD1 (5 bases). The CDR3 runs 15 residues. CDR1 DFQATT and CDR2 SNEGSKA come from the germline V gene (reference sequence). Trimming pared 0 bases from V and 4 bases from J, leaving 15 bases between. In DNA, the CDR3 is TGCAGTGCTAGAGATCGATCCGCGGGGGTCACTGAAGCTTTCTTT. Its protein product is CSARDRSAGVTEAFF.

This clonotype was counted at least ten times. The gene calls are TRBV5-1 and TRBJ1-2; D is unresolved. Germline V gene data show CDR1 as SGHRS and CDR2 as YFSETQ. The CDR3 has 12 residues. Trimming cost V 1 base and J 2 bases, with 3 bases left between them. CDR3 amino acids: CASSLSNYGYTF. CDR3 bases: TGCGCCAGCAGCTTGTCCAACTATGGCTACACCTTC.

This clonotype was found a few times. The chain's CDR3 is CASSEGSYGYTF. CDR3 in DNA: TGTGCCAGCAGTGAAGGGTCTTATGGCTACACCTTC. This sequence joins TRBV6-1 and TRBJ1-2; D gene unclear. The germline CDR1 and CDR2 sequences are MNHNS and SASEGT. CDR3 length equals 12 residues. Trimming shortened V by 1 base and J by 5 bases, and 5 bases separated the two germline ends.

The CDR3 region is CASSESGTSGRAGEQYF. DNA of the CDR3: TGCGCCAGCAGTGAGTCTGGGACTAGCGGGAGGGCCGGCGAGCAGTACTTC. V is TRBV10-1 and J is TRBJ2-7; 16 bases are shared with TRBD2. Germline-derived CDR1 and CDR2 are WNHNN and SYGVQD (reference sequence). V lost 0 bases, J lost 6 bases, and 5 bases stayed unmatched. This CDR3 contains 17 residues.